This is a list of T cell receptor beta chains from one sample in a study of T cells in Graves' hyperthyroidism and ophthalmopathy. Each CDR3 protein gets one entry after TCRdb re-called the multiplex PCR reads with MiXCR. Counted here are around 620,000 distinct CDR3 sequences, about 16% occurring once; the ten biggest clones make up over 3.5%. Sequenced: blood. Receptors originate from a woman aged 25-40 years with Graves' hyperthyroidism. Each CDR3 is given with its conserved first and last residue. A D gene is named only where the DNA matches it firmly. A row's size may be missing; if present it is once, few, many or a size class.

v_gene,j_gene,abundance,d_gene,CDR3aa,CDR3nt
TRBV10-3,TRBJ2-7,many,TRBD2,CAISESFGLVYEQYF,TGTGCCATCAGTGAGTCCTTCGGACTAGTCTACGAGCAGTACTTC
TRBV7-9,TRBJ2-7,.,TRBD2,CASSFGTSPGDEQYF,TGTGCCAGCAGCTTTGGGACTAGCCCCGGGGACGAGCAGTACTTC
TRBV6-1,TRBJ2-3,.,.,CASRIQIGSTDTQYF,TGTGCCAGCAGAATACAGATAGGGTCGACAGATACGCAGTATTTT
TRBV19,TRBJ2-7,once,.,CASFSGGPLNEQYF,TGTGCCAGCTTCTCCGGGGGACCTCTGAACGAGCAGTACTTC
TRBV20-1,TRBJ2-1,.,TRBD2,CSARPSGRAYNEQFF,TGCAGTGCTCGACCAAGCGGGAGGGCCTACAATGAGCAGTTCTTC
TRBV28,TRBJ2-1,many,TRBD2,CASSLSLAGEGYNEQFF,TGTGCCAGCAGTCTATCTCTAGCGGGAGAGGGATACAATGAGCAGTTCTTC
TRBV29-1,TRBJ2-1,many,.,CSVVWGAYNEQFF,TGCAGCGTTGTCTGGGGGGCCTACAATGAGCAGTTCTTC
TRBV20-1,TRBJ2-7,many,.,CSASRQVGAIYEQYF,TGCAGTGCTAGTCGTCAGGTCGGGGCCATATACGAGCAGTACTTC
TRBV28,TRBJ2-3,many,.,CATHRVTDTQYF,TGTGCCACTCACAGGGTCACAGATACGCAGTATTTT
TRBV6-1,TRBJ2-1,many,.,CASSYRLAGDNEQFF,TGTGCCAGCAGTTATCGGCTAGCTGGGGACAATGAGCAGTTCTTC
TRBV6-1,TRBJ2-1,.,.,CATQTLRSSYNEQFF,TGTGCCACCCAAACGCTAAGGAGCTCCTACAATGAGCAGTTCTTC
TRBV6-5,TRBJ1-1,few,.,CASSSSLTTEAFF,TGTGCCAGCAGTTCCTCTCTAACGACGGAAGCTTTCTTT
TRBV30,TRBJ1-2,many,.,CAWSLVYGYTF,TGTGCCTGGAGTTTAGTCTATGGCTACACCTTC
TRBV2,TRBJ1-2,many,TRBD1,CASRAGQGGGYTF,TGTGCCAGCAGGGCGGGACAGGGCGGTGGCTACACCTTC
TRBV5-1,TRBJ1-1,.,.,CASSLEVRNTEAFF,TGCGCCAGCAGCTTAGAAGTTCGGAACACTGAAGCTTTCTTT
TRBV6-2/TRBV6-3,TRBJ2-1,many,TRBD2,CASSYNPPGLGGNEQFF,TGTGCCAGCAGTTACAATCCACCGGGACTAGGTGGGAATGAGCAGTTCTTC
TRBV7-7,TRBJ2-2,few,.,CASSLEGSGDTGELFF,TGTGCTAGCAGCTTAGAAGGGAGTGGGGACACCGGGGAGCTGTTTTTT
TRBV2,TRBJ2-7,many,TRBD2,CASSGGLAGVREQYF,TGTGCCAGCAGTGGAGGACTAGCGGGAGTACGTGAGCAGTACTTC
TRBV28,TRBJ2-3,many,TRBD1,CASSLTGDRDTQYF,TGTGCCAGCAGCTTAACAGGGGATAGGGATACGCAGTATTTT
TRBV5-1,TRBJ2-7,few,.,CASSVEAGTGIYEQYF,TGCGCCAGCAGCGTGGAAGCGGGGACAGGAATTTACGAGCAGTACTTC
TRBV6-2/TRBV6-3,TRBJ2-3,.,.,CASSERGGGRRPQYF,TGTGCCAGCAGCGAGCGAGGGGGCGGGAGGAGGCCGCAGTATTTT